The T cell receptor beta chain under discussion was sequenced for a study of identical twins. Germline CDR1 is MNHEY and CDR2 is SVGAGI. Trimming removed 0 bases at V and 9 bases at J, with 11 bases between. This CDR3 has 13 residues. This clonotype was counted only a few times. Template switching created a universal primer site, and the cDNA included unique molecular identifiers. A single record per CDR3 protein comes from TCRdb applying MiXCR to the 5' RACE reads. The sample contains hundreds of thousands of distinct CDR3 sequences, around 6.6% of which appear only once. This same sample was also taken into another study, of yellow fever vaccine responses in identical twins.

The chain uses TRBV6-5 and TRBJ1-1, with D possibly being TRBD1 (6 bases). The TCR originated in a woman aged 18-29 years in good health. Sequences were obtained from memory (CD45RO+) T cells sorted from blood. The CDR3 bases are TGTGCCAGCAGTTACTCGGACAGCAGAAAAGCTTTCTTT. Amino acids: CASSYSDSRKAFF.